This T cell receptor (beta chain) was documented in a study of blood T cells in healthy people across ages. Study-wide background: Template switching picked up about one barcoded beta molecule for each two T cells. Study-wide findings and caveats: Unsorted PBMC input precluded a conclusive naive versus antigen-experienced comparison.

Per germline, CDR1 WSHSY and CDR2 SAAADI. The CDR3 covers 16 residues. Trimming took off 5 bases at V and 2 bases at J, with 16 bases between the two ends. There were healthy Caucasian individuals from Russia, aged about 6 to 100, serving as donors. PCR was performed a second time for roughly 7 to 11 cycles using a sample-barcoded 5' primer and a J-beta primer mix. TCRdb re-called the 5' RACE reads with MiXCR, one entry per CDR3 protein. The table has roughly 800,000 distinct CDR3 sequences, 25% to 30% seen once. This clonotype was seen a few times. Its cognate antigen is unknown. The data were also submitted as part of a second study, on T cells of mothers and their children.

The chain links TRBV10-2 to TRBJ2-1; D is undetermined. This sequence was found in a boy aged 10-17 years in good health. The sequenced sample consisted of blood. The CDR3 region has the DNA TGCGCCAGCAGTCCCTCGCCGTGGCAGGCCTACAATGAGCAGTTCTTC. Amino acids: CASSPSPWQAYNEQFF.